This T cell receptor beta chain stems from a study of cytomegalovirus exposure and HLA in healthy donors. Use of 60 Vbeta and 13 Jbeta primers characterized the PCR. The method was immunoSEQ multiplex PCR; TCRdb's version includes in-frame clones alone and lacks a portion of them. The data hold over 80,000 clones, with about 80% observed a single time. Germline values: CDR1 SGHVS, CDR2 FQNEAQ. This CDR3 region has 15 residues. Trimming removed 1 base from V and 1 base from J, with 11 bases in between. The chain links TRBV7-8 to TRBJ2-7, with D unresolved. The TCR comes from a man in his 60s in good health and CMV-seropositive. The sample taken for sequencing was PBMCs. The CDR3 region has the DNA TGTGCCAGCAGCTTAGGAGTTAGTTCATCCTACGAGCAGTACTTC. Protein product: CASSLGVSSSYEQYF.